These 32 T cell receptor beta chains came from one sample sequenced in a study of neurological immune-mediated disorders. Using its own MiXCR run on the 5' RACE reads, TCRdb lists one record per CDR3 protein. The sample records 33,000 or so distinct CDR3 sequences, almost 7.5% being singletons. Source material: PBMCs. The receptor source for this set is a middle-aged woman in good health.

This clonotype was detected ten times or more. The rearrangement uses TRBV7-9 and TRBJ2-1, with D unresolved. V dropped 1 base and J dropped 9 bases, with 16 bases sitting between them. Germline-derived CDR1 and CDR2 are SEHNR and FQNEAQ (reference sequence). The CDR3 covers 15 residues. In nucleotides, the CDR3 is TGTGCCAGCAGCTTAGGGGTCGGGCGAGAACCTGAGCAGTTCTTC. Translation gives CASSLGVGREPEQFF.

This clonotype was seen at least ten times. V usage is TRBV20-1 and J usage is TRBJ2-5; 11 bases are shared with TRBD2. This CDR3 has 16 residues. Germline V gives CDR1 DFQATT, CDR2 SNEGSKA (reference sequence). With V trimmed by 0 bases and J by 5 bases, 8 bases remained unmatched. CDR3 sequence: CSARDVTSGSGETQYF. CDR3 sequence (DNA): TGCAGTGCTAGAGATGTCACTAGCGGGAGTGGGGAGACCCAGTACTTC.

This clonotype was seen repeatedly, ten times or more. DNA of the CDR3: TGTGCCAGCCAGGGACAGGGGGCAGGAGGAAACACCATATATTTT. It codes for CASQGQGAGGNTIYF. The chain employs TRBV5-8 and TRBJ1-3; 12 bases are a match to TRBD1. The CDR3 covers 15 residues. Trimming at V came to 7 bases and at J to 4 bases, leaving 6 bases not matched to a gene. The germline V gene encodes CDR1 SGHTS and CDR2 YDEGEE. Filled out from reference TRBV5-8 and TRBJ1-3, the complete variable domain reads EAGVTQSPTHLIKTRGQQATLRCSPISGHTSVYWYQQALGLGLQFLLWYDEGEERNRGNFPPRFSGRQFPNYSSELNVNALELEDSALYLCASQGQGAGGNTIYFGEGSWLTVV.

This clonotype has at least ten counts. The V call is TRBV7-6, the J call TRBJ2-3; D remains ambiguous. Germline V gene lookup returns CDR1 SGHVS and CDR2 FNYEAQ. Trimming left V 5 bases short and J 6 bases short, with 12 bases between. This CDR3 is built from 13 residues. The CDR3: CASSTRPPDTQYF. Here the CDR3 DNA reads TGTGCCAGCAGCACCCGGCCCCCGGATACGCAGTATTTT.

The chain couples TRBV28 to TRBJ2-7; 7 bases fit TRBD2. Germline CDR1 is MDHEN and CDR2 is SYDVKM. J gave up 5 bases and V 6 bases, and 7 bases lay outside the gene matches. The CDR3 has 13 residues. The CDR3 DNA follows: TGTGCCAGCAGGGAGGGAGGGTTGGACGAGCAGTACTTC. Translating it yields CASREGGLDEQYF.

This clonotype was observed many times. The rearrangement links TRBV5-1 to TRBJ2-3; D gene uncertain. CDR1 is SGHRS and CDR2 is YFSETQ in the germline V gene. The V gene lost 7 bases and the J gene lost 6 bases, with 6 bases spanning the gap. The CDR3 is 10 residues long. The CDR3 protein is CASFGDTQYF. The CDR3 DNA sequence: TGCGCCAGCTTCGGGGATACGCAGTATTTT.

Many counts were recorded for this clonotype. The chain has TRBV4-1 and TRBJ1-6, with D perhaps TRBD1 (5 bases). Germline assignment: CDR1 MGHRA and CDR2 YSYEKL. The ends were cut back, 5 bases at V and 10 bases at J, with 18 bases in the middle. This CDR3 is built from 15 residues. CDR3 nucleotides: TGCGCCAGCAGCGGCGGGACCCCCGGCAAATCACCCCTCCACTTT. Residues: CASSGGTPGKSPLHF.

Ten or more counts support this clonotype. CDR3 sequence: CATSRDRHVAEKLFF. In DNA, the CDR3 is TGTGCCACCAGCAGAGACCGTCACGTCGCGGAAAAACTGTTTTTT. This rearrangement joins TRBV15 to TRBJ1-4; the D is unclear. Trimming removed 0 bases from V and 8 bases from J, with 13 bases in between. Germline CDR1 is LNHNV and CDR2 is YYDKDF (reference sequence). The CDR3 spans 15 residues.

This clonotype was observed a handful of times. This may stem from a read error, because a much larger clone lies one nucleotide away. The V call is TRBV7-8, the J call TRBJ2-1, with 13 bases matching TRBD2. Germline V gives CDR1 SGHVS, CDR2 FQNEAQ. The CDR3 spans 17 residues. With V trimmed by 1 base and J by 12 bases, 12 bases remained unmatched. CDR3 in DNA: TGTGCCAGCAGCTTAGTCACGACTAGCGGGGGGCCCGCAGGGCAGTTCTTC. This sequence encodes CASSLVTTSGGPAGQFF.

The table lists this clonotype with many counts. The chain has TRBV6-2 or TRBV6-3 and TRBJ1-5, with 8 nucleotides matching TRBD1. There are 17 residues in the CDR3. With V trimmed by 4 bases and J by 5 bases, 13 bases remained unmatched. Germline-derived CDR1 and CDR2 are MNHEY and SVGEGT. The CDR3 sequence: CASSSLWQGAKDQPQHF. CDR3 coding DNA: TGTGCCAGCAGTTCTCTCTGGCAGGGGGCGAAGGATCAGCCCCAGCATTTT.

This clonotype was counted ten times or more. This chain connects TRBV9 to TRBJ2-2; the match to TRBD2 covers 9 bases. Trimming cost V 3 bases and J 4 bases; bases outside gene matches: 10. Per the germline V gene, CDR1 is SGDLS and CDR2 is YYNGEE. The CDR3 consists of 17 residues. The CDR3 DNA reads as TGTGCCAGCAGCGAAACCCCCGGGACTAGCCTCACCGGGGAGCTGTTTTTT. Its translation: CASSETPGTSLTGELFF.

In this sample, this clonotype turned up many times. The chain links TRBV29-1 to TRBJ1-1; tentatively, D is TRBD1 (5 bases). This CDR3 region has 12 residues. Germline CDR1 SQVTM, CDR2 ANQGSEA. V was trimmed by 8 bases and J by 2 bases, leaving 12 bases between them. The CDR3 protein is CSFRDPNTEAFF. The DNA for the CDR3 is TGCAGCTTCCGGGACCCTAACACTGAAGCTTTCTTT.

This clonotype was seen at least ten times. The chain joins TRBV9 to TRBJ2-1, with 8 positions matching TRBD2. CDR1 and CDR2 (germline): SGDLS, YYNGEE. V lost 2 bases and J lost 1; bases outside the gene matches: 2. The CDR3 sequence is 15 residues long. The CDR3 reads CASSVSGSSYNEQFF. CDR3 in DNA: TGTGCCAGCAGCGTCAGCGGGAGTTCCTACAATGAGCAGTTCTTC.

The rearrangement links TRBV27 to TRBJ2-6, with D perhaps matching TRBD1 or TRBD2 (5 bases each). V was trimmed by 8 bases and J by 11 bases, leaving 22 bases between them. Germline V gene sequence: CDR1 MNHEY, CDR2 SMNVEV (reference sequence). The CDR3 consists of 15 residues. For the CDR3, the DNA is TGTGCCAGCCGGGGTGGTAGCTCTGGGGCAGACGTCCTGACTTTC. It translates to CASRGGSSGADVLTF. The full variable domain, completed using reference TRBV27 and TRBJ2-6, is EAQVTQNPRYLITVTGKKLTVTCSQNMNHEYMSWYRQDPGLGLRQIYYSMNVEVTDKGDVPEGYKVSRKEKRNFPLILESPSPNQTSLYFCASRGGSSGADVLTFGAGSRLTVL.

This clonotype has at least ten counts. The CDR3 bases are TGCGCCAGCAGCTTGAGGGCTAGCGGGGGGACAGATACGCAGTATTTT. Amino acids: CASSLRASGGTDTQYF. The chain recombines TRBV5-1 with TRBJ2-3; 11 nucleotides align to TRBD2. The CDR3 loop spans 16 amino acids. Trimming took 1 base from V and 3 from J; bases not matched to a gene: 4. Germline V gene sequence: CDR1 SGHRS, CDR2 YFSETQ.

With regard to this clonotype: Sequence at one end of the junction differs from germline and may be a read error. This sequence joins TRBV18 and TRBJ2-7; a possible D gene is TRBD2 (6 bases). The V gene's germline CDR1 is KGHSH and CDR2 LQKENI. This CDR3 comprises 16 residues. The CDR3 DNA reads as TGTGCCAGCTCACCAGGGGATCTGGCGGGACCTTACGAGCAGAACTTC. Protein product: CASSPGDLAGPYEQNF.

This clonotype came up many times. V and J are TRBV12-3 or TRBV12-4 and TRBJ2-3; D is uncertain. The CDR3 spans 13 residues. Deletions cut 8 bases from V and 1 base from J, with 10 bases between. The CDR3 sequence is CASATPGTDTQYF. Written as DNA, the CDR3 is TGTGCCAGCGCAACGCCTGGCACAGATACGCAGTATTTT.

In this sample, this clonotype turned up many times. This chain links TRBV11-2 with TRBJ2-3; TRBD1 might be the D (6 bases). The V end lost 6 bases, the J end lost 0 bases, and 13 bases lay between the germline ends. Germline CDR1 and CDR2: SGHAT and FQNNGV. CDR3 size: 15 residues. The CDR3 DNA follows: TGTGCCAGCAGGCTACAGGGCACTAGCACAGATACGCAGTATTTT. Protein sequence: CASRLQGTSTDTQYF.

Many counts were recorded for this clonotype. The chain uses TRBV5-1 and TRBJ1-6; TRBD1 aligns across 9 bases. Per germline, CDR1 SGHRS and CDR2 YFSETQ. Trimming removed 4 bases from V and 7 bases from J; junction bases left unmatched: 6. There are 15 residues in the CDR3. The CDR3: CASSGGQGENSPLHF. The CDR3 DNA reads TGCGCCAGCAGCGGGGGACAGGGTGAGAATTCACCCCTCCACTTT.

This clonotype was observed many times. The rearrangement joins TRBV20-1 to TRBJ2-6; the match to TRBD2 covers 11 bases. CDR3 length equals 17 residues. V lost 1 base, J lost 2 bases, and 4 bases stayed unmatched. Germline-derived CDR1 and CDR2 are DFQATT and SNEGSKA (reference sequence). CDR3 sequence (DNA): TGCAGTGCTAGAGTAGCGGGAGGGCCTGCTGGGGCCAACGTCCTGACTTTC. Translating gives CSARVAGGPAGANVLTF.

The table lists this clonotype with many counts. The CDR3 nucleotides are TGTGCCAGCAGTACTAAGACAGGGGGCTTCAACGAGCAGTACTTC. It specifies CASSTKTGGFNEQYF. This sequence joins TRBV2 and TRBJ2-7; 10 positions agree with TRBD1. Germline CDR1 reads SNHLY; CDR2 reads FYNNEI. Trimming at V came to 5 bases and at J to 5 bases, leaving 9 bases not matched to a gene. The CDR3 consists of 15 residues. Using reference TRBV2 and TRBJ2-7 for the parts outside the CDR3, the full variable domain is EPEVTQTPSHQVTQMGQEVILRCVPISNHLYFYWYRQILGQKVEFLVSFYNNEISEKSEIFDDQFSVERPDGSNFTLKIRSTKLEDSAMYFCASSTKTGGFNEQYFGPGTRLTVT.

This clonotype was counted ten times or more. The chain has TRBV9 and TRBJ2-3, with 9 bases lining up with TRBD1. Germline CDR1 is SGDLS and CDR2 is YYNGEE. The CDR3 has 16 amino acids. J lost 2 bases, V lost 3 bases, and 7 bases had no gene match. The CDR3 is CASSAEYRGPTDTQYF. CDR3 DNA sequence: TGTGCCAGCAGCGCCGAATACAGGGGGCCCACAGATACGCAGTATTTT.

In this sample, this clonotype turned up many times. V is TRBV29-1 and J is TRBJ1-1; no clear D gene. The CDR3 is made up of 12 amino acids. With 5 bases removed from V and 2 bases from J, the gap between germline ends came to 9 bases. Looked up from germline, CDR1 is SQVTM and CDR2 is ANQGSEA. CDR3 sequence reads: CSVLQVNTEAFF. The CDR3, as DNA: TGCAGCGTTTTGCAGGTAAACACTGAAGCTTTCTTT.

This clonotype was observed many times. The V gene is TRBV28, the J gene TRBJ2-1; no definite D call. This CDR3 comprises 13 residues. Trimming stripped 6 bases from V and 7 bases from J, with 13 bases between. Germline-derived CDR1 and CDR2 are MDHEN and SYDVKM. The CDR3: CASRPFVGNEQFF. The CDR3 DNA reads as TGTGCCAGCAGACCCTTTGTGGGGAATGAGCAGTTCTTC.

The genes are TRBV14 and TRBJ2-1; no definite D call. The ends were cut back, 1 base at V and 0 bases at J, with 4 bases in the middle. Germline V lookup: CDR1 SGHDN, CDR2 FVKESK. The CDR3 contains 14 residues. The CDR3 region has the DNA TGTGCCAGCAGCCAAGTGAGCTCCTACAATGAGCAGTTCTTC. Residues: CASSQVSSYNEQFF.

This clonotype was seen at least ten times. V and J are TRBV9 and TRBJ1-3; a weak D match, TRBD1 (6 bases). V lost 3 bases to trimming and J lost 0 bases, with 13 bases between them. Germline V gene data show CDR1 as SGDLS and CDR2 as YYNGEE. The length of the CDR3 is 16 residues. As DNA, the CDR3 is TGTGCCAGCAGCGCGGGATCAGGGGCCTCTGGAAACACCATATATTTT. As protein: CASSAGSGASGNTIYF.

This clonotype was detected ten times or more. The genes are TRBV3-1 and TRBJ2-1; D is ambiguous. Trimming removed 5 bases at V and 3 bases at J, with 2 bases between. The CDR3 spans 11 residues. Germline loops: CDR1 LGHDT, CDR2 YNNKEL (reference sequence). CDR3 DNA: TGTGCCAGCAGCGTCTACAATGAGCAGTTCTTC. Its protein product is CASSVYNEQFF.

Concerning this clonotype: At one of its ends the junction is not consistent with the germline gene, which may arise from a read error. The CDR3 loop reads CASSEGRGFYERYF. CDR3 in DNA: TGTGCCAGCAGTGAAGGACGGGGATTCTACGAGCGGTACTTC. V gene TRBV2 combines with J gene TRBJ2-7; tentatively, D is TRBD2 (5 bases). The CDR3 is made up of 14 amino acids. Looked up from germline, CDR1 is SNHLY and CDR2 is FYNNEI.

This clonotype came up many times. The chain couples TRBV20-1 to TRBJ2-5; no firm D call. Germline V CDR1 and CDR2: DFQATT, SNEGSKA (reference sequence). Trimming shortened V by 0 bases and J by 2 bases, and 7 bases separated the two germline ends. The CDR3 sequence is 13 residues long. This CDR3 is CSARDMGQETQYF. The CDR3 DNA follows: TGCAGTGCTAGAGATATGGGGCAAGAGACCCAGTACTTC.

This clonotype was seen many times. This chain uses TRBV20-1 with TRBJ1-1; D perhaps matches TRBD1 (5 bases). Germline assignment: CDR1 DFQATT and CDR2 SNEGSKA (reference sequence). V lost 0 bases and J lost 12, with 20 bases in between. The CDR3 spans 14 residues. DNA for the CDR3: TGCAGTGCTAGAGACCAAGCACAGGCGCCCGGGTCTTTCTTT. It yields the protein CSARDQAQAPGSFF.

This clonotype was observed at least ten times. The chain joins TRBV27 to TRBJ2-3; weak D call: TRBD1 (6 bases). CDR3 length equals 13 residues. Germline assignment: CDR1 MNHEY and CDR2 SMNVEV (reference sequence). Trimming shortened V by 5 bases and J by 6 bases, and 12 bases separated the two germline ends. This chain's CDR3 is CASSQGPWDTQYF. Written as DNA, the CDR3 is TGTGCCAGCAGTCAGGGGCCTTGGGATACGCAGTATTTT.

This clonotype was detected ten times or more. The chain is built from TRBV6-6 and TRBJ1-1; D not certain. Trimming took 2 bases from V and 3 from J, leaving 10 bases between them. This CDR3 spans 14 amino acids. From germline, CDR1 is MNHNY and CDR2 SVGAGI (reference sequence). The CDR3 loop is CASSYPNRDTEAFF. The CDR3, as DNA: TGTGCCAGCAGTTACCCGAATAGGGACACTGAAGCTTTCTTT.